This T cell receptor beta chain is from a study of cytomegalovirus exposure and HLA in healthy donors. Separate from the roughly 720-subject first cohort, the 120-subject validation cohort was the one that the donors belonged to. CDR1 and CDR2 (germline): SEHNR, FQNEAQ (reference sequence). There are 15 residues in the CDR3. V lost 5 bases, J lost 4 bases, and 7 bases stayed unmatched. The method was immunoSEQ multiplex PCR; TCRdb's version includes in-frame clones alone and lacks a portion of them. This table holds some 350,000 clones, approximately 90% found once. The V call is TRBV7-9, the J call TRBJ1-4; 7 positions agree with TRBD1. Material for sequencing was PBMCs. The clonotype comes from a woman under 40 in good health and CMV-seropositive. CDR3 nucleotide sequence: TGTGCCAGCAGCCCGAGGGACAGAGTTAATGAAAAACTGTTTTTT. Translation: CASSPRDRVNEKLFF.